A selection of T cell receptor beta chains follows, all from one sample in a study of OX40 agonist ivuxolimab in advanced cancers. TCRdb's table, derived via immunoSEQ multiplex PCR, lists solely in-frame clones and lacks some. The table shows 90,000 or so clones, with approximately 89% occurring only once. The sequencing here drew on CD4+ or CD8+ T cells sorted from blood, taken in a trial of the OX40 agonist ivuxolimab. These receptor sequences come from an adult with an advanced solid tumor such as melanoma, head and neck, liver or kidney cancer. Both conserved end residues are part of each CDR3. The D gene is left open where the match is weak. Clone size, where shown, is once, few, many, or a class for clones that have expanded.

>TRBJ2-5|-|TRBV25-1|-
TGTGCCAGCAGTGCCCCCGGGGGTAAGGAGACCCAGTACTTC
CASSAPGGKETQYF
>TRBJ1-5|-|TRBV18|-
TGTGCCAGCTCACCGGGACACCTAAGCAATCAGCCCCAGCATTTT
CASSPGHLSNQPQHF
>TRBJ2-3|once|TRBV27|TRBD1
TGTGCCAGCAGTTTAACAGGGGAGACAGGGGGGTATTTT
CASSLTGETGGYF
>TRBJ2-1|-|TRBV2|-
TGTGCCAGCAGTGATTCGCGGCCGCAGAATGAGCAGTTCTTC
CASSDSRPQNEQFF
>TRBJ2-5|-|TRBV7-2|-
TGTGCCAGCAGCCTGATTGGGGGTCAAGAGACCCAGTACTTC
CASSLIGGQETQYF
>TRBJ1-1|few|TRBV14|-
TGTGCCAGCAGCCGAAGCTCAGGGAGCACTGAAGCTTTCTTT
CASSRSSGSTEAFF
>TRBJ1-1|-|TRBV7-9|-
TGTGCCAGCAGCTTAGATCCGGGGGCTGGGACTGAAGCTTTCTTT
CASSLDPGAGTEAFF
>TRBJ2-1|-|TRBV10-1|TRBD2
TGCGCCAGCAGCTTCCCGGGACTAGCGGGAGGGAACGGTGAGCAGTTCTTC
CASSFPGLAGGNGEQFF
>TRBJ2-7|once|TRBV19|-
TGTGCCAGTAGTATTTCATTACTAGCCCTCGGAAACGAGCAGTACTTC
CASSISLLALGNEQYF
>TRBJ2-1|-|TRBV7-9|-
TGTGCCAGCAGCCCTCAACCACAGCAGGGTGAGCAGTTCTTC
CASSPQPQQGEQFF
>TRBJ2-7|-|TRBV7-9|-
TGTGCCAGCAGCCGAGACGGAGGGCCATGGGAGCAGTACTTC
CASSRDGGPWEQYF